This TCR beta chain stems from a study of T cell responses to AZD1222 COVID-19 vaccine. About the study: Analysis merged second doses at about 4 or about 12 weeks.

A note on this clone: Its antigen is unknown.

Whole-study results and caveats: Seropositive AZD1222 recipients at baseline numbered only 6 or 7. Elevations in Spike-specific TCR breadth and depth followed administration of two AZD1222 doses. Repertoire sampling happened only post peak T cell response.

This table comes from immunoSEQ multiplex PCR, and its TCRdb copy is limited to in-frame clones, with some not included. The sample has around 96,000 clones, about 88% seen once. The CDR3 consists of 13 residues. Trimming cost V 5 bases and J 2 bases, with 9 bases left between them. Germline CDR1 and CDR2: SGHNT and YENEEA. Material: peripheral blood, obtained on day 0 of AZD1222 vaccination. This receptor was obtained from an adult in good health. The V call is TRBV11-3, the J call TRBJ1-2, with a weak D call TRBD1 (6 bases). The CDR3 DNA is TGTGCCAGCAGCCCAGGGGACAACTATGGCTACACCTTC. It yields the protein CASSPGDNYGYTF.